These 18 T cell receptor beta chains originate from one sample sequenced in a study of blood T cell repertoires in COVID-19. Clones were read by immunoSEQ multiplex PCR, and TCRdb kept only the in-frame ones, dropping some. The profile shows around 100,000 clones, about 85% of them singletons. The sample comprised peripheral blood. Receptors were obtained from a man in his forties or fifties with active COVID-19.

This chain links TRBV12-3 or TRBV12-4 with TRBJ2-5; the match to TRBD1 covers 8 bases. The CDR3 consists of 13 residues. V lost 6 bases and J lost 3; bases outside the gene matches: 3. CDR3 nucleotides: TGTGCCAGCAGACCGACAGGGGAAGAGACCCAGTACTTC. It specifies CASRPTGEETQYF.

The genes are TRBV6-5 and TRBJ1-1; 8 nucleotides agree with TRBD1. The CDR3 has 13 residues. J was trimmed by 5 bases and V by 6 bases; bases with no gene match: 5. CDR1 and CDR2 from the germline V gene are MNHEY and SVGAGI. The CDR3 sequence is CASSQGAATEAFF. As DNA, the CDR3 is TGTGCCAGCAGCCAGGGGGCGGCGACTGAAGCTTTCTTT.

CDR3 residues: CASSQEGQPYEQYF. The CDR3 DNA reads as TGTGCCAGCAGCCAAGAGGGACAGCCCTACGAGCAGTACTTC. The V gene is TRBV3-1 (or the pseudogene TRBV3-2), the J gene TRBJ2-7, with 7 bases fitting TRBD1. The CDR3 covers 14 residues. CDR1 is LGHDT and CDR2 is YNNKEL in the germline V gene (reference sequence). V dropped 0 bases and J dropped 2; count of bases not matched to a gene: 1.

V gene TRBV27 combines with J gene TRBJ1-1; D is possibly TRBD1 (5 bases). Trimming removed 2 bases from V and 1 base from J, with 11 bases in between. CDR3 length: 15 amino acids. Germline values: CDR1 MNHEY, CDR2 SMNVEV (reference sequence). The CDR3 sequence is CASSLGVRGNTEAFF. Written as DNA, the CDR3 is TGTGCCAGCAGTTTAGGGGTTAGGGGGAACACTGAAGCTTTCTTT.

This clone was counted only a few times. This sequence joins TRBV3-1 (or the pseudogene TRBV3-2) and TRBJ1-5; D gene unclear. V lost 2 bases and J lost 5, with 7 bases in between. Germline loops: CDR1 LGHDT, CDR2 YNNKEL (reference sequence). The CDR3 contains 13 residues. The DNA for the CDR3 is TGTGCCAGCAGCCAACAGAGGGATCAGCCCCAGCATTTT. It encodes CASSQQRDQPQHF.

V gene TRBV5-1 combines with J gene TRBJ1-5, with 9 bases matching TRBD1. CDR1 and CDR2 from the germline V gene are SGHRS and YFSETQ. The CDR3 is 14 amino acids. V shed 5 bases and J 2 bases; nucleotides not matched to a gene: 2. The CDR3 nucleotides read TGCGCCAGCAGAGGGACAGGGCGCAATCAGCCCCAGCATTTT. The encoded protein is CASRGTGRNQPQHF.

The chain carries TRBV10-2 and TRBJ1-6; weak D call: TRBD1 (5 bases). The CDR3 covers 12 residues. The V gene's germline CDR1 is WSHSY and CDR2 SAAADI. V was shortened by 3 bases and J by 9 bases, with 6 bases between the two germline ends. CDR3 residues: CASSDRVSPLHF. The DNA for the CDR3 is TGCGCCAGCAGTGACAGGGTTTCACCCCTCCACTTT.

This clone was seen only a few times. V gene TRBV2 combines with J gene TRBJ1-2, with D possibly being TRBD1 (6 bases). The length of the CDR3 is 14 residues. The V end was cut by 5 bases, the J end by 8 bases, with 18 bases between. The V gene's germline CDR1 is SNHLY and CDR2 FYNNEI. The CDR3: CASSPPYRAGGYTF. In nucleotides, the CDR3 is TGTGCCAGCAGTCCGCCCTACAGGGCGGGCGGCTACACCTTC.

To note about this clone: The junction departs from germline at one end; a sequencing error may be responsible. V gene TRBV12-3 or TRBV12-4 combines with J gene TRBJ2-1, with D perhaps matching TRBD1 (6 bases). The CDR3 length is 13 residues. CDR3 protein: CASSLGAANPHLF. The CDR3 DNA follows: TGTGCCAGCAGTTTGGGGGCCGCAAATCCGCATCTCTTC.

Concerning this clone: Its ends do not fully match the called genes, so a read error is possible. The rearrangement joins TRBV11-2 to TRBJ2-5, with TRBD1 matching over 7 bases. CDR1 is SGHAT and CDR2 is FQNNGV in the germline V gene. This CDR3 comprises 14 residues. CDR3 protein: CATSLQGQQETQYF. CDR3 coding DNA: TGTGCCACCAGCTTACAGGGACAGCAAGAGACCCAGTACTTC.

V gene TRBV7-3 combines with J gene TRBJ1-2; 12 bases fit TRBD1. The trim removed 3 bases at V and 4 bases at J, leaving 9 bases unmatched. CDR1 and CDR2 from the germline V gene are SGHTA and FQGTGA. The CDR3 contains 17 residues. The DNA for the CDR3 is TGTGCCAGCAGCTTCTCCCGGGACAGGGGGCAGACCTATGGCTACACCTTC. This codes for CASSFSRDRGQTYGYTF.

The rearrangement joins TRBV29-1 to TRBJ1-4; D remains unclear. The V and J ends lost 4 bases and 8 bases respectively, with 11 bases between them. The length of the CDR3 is 12 residues. From germline, CDR1 is SQVTM and CDR2 ANQGSEA. The CDR3 region is CSVVDGIEKLFF. As DNA, the CDR3 is TGCAGCGTTGTGGACGGGATCGAAAAACTGTTTTTT. Based on the CDR3 plus reference TRBV29-1 and TRBJ1-4, the full variable domain is SAVISQKPSRDICQRGTSLTIQCQVDSQVTMMFWYRQQPGQSLTLIATANQGSEATYESGFVIDKFPISRPNLTFSTLTVSNMSPEDSSIYLCSVVDGIEKLFFGSGTQLSVL.

This clone was observed a handful of times. The chain couples TRBV7-9 to TRBJ2-1; D might be TRBD2 (5 bases). CDR1 SEHNR and CDR2 FQNEAQ come from the germline V gene (reference sequence). The CDR3 length is 16 residues. The V end lost 5 bases, the J end lost 0 bases, and 14 bases lay between the germline ends. DNA for the CDR3: TGTGCCAGCAGCCCCACCCGGGGAAGCTCCTACAATGAGCAGTTCTTC. It encodes CASSPTRGSSYNEQFF.

This clone occurred many times. The chain employs TRBV20-1 and TRBJ1-2; D call uncertain. Looked up from germline, CDR1 is DFQATT and CDR2 is SNEGSKA (reference sequence). The CDR3 runs 14 residues. With 3 bases removed from V and 4 bases from J, the gap between germline ends came to 15 bases. The CDR3 region has the DNA TGCAGTGCTAGTGAAATGGAGGGAAGCTATGGCTACACCTTC. Translated: CSASEMEGSYGYTF.

The rearrangement uses TRBV6-5 and TRBJ1-6, with 7 bases that match TRBD1. V lost 6 bases and J lost 1; bases outside the gene matches: 0. The CDR3 consists of 14 residues. Germline lookup yields CDR1 MNHEY and CDR2 SVGAGI. The CDR3 DNA sequence: TGTGCCAGCAGCAGGGGGTCCTATAATTCACCCCTCCACTTT. This codes for CASSRGSYNSPLHF.

This clone was picked up a small number of times. This sequence joins TRBV5-1 and TRBJ2-7; 9 positions agree with TRBD1. Germline loops: CDR1 SGHRS, CDR2 YFSETQ. The CDR3 consists of 14 residues. Trimming took 1 base from V and 5 from J; bases not matched to a gene: 4. The CDR3 bases are TGCGCCAGCAGCTTGTTCACAGGGGGCGACGAGCAGTACTTC. As protein: CASSLFTGGDEQYF.

The V gene is TRBV7-3, the J gene TRBJ1-6, with 9 bases identical to TRBD1. This CDR3 contains 15 residues. Germline loops: CDR1 SGHTA, CDR2 FQGTGA. V was pared by 1 base and J by 9 bases, with 4 bases of the junction left unmatched. For the CDR3, the DNA is TGTGCCAGCAGCTTAAGGGGACAGGGTGGTTCACCCCTCCACTTT. Residues: CASSLRGQGGSPLHF.

The chain has TRBV21-1 and TRBJ2-1; TRBD2 was called by the table and not checked on the DNA. TRBV21-1 is a pseudogene locus. The CDR3 totals 18 residues. For the CDR3, the DNA is TGTGCCAGCAGCATGGTTAGACTCCGAGAGGTGCCCTACAATGAGCAGTTCTTC. Encoded protein: CASSMVRLREVPYNEQFF.